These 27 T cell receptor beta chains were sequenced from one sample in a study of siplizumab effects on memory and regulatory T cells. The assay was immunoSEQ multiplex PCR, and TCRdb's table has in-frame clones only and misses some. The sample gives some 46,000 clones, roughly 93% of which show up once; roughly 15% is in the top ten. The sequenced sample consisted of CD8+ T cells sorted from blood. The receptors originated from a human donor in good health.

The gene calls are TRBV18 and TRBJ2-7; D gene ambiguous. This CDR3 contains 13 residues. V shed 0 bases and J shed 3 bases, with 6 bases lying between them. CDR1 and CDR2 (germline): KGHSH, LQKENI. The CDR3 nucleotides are TGTGCCAGCTCACCACCGGACCTCTACGAGCAGTACTTC. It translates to CASSPPDLYEQYF.

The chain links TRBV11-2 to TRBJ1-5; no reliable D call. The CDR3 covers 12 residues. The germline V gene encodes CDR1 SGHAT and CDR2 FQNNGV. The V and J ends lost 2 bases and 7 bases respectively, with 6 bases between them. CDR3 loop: CASSLSVQPQHF. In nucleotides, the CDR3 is TGTGCCAGCAGCTTATCGGTCCAGCCCCAGCATTTT.

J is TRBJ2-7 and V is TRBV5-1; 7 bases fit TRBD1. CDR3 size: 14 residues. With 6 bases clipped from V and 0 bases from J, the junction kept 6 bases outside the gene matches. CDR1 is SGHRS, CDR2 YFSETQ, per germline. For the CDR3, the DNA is TGCGCCAGCAAAACAGGGGACAGCTCCTACGAGCAGTACTTC. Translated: CASKTGDSSYEQYF.

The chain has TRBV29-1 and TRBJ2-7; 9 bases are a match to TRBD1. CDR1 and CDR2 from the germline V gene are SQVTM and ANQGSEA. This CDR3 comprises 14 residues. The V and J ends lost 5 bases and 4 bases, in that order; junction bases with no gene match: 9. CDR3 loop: CSVLGQGTEYEQYF. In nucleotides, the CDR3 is TGCAGCGTTCTTGGACAGGGGACAGAGTACGAGCAGTACTTC.

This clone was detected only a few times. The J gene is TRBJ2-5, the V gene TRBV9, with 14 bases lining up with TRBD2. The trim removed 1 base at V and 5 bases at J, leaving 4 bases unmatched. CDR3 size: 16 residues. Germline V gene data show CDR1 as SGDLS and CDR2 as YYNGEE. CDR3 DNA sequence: TGTGCCAGCAGCGTAACAGGGACTAGCGGGGGTGAGACCCAGTACTTC. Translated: CASSVTGTSGGETQYF.

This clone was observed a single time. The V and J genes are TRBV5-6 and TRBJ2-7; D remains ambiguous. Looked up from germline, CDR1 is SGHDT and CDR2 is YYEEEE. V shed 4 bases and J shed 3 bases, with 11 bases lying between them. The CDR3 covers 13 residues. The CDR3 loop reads CASSRAQGYEQYF. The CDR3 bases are TGTGCCAGCAGCCGAGCCCAAGGCTACGAGCAGTACTTC.

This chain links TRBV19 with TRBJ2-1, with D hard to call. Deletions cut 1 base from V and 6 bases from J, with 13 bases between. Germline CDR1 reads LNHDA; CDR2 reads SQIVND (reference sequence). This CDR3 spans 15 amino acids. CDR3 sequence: CASSIGSTLINEQFF. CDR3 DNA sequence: TGTGCCAGTAGTATAGGGTCTACCTTAATCAATGAGCAGTTCTTC.

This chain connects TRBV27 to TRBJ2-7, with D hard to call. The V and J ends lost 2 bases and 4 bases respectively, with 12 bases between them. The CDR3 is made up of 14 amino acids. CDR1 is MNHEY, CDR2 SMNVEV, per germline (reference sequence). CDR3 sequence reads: CASSLLGSLYEQYF. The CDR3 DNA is TGTGCCAGCAGTTTACTGGGCAGCTTATACGAGCAGTACTTC.

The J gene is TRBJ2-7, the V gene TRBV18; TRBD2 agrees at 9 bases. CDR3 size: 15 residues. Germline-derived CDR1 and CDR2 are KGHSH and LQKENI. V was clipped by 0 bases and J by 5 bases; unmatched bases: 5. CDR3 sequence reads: CASSPPGGRADEQYF. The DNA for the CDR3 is TGTGCCAGCTCACCACCCGGCGGGAGGGCCGACGAGCAGTACTTC.

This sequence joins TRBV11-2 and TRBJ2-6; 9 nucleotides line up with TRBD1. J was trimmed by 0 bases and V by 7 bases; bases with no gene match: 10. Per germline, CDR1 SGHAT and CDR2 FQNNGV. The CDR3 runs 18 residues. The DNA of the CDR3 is TGTGCCAGCAACTATCCGGGACAGGGCCTCTCTGGGGCCAACGTCCTGACTTTC. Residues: CASNYPGQGLSGANVLTF.

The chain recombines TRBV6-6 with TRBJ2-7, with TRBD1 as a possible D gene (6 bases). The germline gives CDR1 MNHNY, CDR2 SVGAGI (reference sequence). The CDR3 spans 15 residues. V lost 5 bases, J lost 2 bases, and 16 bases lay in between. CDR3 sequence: CASSPRTVPPYEQYF. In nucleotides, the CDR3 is TGTGCCAGCAGTCCCAGGACAGTGCCCCCCTACGAGCAGTACTTC.

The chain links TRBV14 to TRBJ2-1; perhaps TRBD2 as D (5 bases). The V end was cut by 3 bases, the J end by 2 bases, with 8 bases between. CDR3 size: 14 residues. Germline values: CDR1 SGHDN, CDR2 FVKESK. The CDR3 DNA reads TGTGCCAGCAGCCACTACGGGACCTACAATGAGCAGTTCTTC. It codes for CASSHYGTYNEQFF.

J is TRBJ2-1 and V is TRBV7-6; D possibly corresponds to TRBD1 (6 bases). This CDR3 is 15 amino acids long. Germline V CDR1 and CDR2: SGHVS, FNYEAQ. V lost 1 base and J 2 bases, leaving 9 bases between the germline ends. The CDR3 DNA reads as TGTGCCAGCAGCTTAGACAGGGCACCCTACAATGAGCAGTTCTTC. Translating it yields CASSLDRAPYNEQFF.

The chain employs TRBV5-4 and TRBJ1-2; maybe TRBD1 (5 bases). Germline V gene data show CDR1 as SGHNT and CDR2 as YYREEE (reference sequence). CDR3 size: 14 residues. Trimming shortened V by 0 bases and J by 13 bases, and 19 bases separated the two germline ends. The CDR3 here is CASSLDIGGDGGTF. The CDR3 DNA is TGTGCCAGCAGCTTGGACATTGGGGGGGACGGTGGCACCTTC.

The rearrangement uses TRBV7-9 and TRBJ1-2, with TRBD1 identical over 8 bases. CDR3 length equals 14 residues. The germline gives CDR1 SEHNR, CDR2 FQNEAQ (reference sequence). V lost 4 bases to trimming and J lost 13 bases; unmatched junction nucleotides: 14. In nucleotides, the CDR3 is TGTGCCAGCAGCTCACCACAGGGGGAGCTTTATGCCACCTTC. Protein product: CASSSPQGELYATF. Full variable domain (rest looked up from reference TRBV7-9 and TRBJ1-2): DTGVSQNPRHKITKRGQNVTFRCDPISEHNRLYWYRQTLGQGPEFLTYFQNEAQLEKSRLLSDRFSAERPKGSFSTLEIQRTEQGDSAMYLCASSSPQGELYATFGSGTRLTVV.

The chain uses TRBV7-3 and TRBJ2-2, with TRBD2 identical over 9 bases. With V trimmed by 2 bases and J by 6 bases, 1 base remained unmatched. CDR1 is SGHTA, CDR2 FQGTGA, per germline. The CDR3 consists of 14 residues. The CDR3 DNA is TGTGCCAGCAGCTTAGCGGGAGGGCCCGGGGAGCTGTTTTTT. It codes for CASSLAGGPGELFF.

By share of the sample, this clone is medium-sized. The CDR3 region is CASSSLINQPQHF. The CDR3 coding sequence is TGTGCCAGCAGTTCCCTCATAAATCAGCCCCAGCATTTT. V is TRBV6-6 and J is TRBJ1-5; no clear D gene. Trimming took off 4 bases at V and 4 bases at J, with 8 bases between the two ends. Germline lookup yields CDR1 MNHNY and CDR2 SVGAGI (reference sequence). CDR3 length: 13 residues.

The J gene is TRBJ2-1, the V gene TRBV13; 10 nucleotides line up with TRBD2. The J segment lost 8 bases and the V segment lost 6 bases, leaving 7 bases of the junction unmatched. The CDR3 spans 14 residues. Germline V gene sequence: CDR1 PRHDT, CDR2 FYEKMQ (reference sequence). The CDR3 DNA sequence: TGTGCCAGCAGTCCAGACCTAGCGGGAGATGAGCAGTTCTTC. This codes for CASSPDLAGDEQFF.

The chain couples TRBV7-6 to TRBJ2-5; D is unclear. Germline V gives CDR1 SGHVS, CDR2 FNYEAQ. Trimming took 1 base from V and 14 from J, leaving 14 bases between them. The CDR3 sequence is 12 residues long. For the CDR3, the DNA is TGTGCCAGCAGCTTAGGGGCTAACACAAACTACTTC. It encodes CASSLGANTNYF. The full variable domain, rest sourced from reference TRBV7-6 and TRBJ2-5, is GAGVSQSPRYKVTKRGQDVALRCDPISGHVSLYWYRQALGQGPEFLTYFNYEAQQDKSGLPNDRFSAERPEGSISTLTIQRTEQRDSAMYRCASSLGANTNYFGPGTRLLVL.

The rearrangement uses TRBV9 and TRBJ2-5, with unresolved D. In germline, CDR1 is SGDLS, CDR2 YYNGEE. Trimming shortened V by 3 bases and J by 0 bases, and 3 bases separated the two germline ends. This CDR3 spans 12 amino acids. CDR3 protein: CASSDYQETQYF. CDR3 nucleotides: TGTGCCAGCAGCGATTACCAAGAGACCCAGTACTTC.

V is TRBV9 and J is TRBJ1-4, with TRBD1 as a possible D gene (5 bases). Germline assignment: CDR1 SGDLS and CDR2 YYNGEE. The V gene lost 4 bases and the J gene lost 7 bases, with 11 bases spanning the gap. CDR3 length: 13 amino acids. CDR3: CASSPPGGEKLFF. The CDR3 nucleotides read TGTGCCAGCAGCCCCCCGGGGGGTGAAAAACTGTTTTTT.

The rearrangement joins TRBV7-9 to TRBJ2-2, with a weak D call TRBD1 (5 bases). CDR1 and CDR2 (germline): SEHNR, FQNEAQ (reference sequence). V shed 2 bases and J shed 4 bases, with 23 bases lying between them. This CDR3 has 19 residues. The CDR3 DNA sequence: TGTGCCAGCAGCTTACCCCTGACCTCCGGACAAAAACCCACCGGGGAGCTGTTTTTT. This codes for CASSLPLTSGQKPTGELFF.

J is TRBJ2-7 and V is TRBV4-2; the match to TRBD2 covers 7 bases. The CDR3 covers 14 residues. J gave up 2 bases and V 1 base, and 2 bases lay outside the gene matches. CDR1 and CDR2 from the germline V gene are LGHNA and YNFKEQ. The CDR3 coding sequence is TGTGCCAGCAGCCAAGCCGGGACTACCTACGAGCAGTACTTC. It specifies CASSQAGTTYEQYF.

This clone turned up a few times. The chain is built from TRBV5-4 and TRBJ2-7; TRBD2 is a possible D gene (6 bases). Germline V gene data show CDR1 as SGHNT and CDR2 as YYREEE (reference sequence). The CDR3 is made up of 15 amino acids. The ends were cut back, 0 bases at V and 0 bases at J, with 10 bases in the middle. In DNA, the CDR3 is TGTGCCAGCAGCTTGGCGGCTAGCGCCTCCTACGAGCAGTACTTC. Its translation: CASSLAASASYEQYF.

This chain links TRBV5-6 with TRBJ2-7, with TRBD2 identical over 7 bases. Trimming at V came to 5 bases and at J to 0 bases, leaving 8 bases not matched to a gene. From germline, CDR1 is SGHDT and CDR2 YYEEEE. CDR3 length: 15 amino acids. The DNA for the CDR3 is TGTGCCAGCAGTTCCGGTCCGGGAGGCTCCTACGAGCAGTACTTC. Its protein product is CASSSGPGGSYEQYF.

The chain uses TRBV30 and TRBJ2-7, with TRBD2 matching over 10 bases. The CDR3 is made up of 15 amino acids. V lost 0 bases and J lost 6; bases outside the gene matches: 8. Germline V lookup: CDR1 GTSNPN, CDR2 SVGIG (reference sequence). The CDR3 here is CAWSVWTSGKREQYF. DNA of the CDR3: TGTGCCTGGAGTGTCTGGACTAGCGGAAAACGCGAGCAGTACTTC.

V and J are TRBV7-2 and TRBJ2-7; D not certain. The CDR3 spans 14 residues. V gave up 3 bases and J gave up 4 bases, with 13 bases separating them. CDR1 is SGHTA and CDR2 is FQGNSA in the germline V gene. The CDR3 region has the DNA TGTGCCAGCAGCTTTAGAACTTCAAGTTACGAGCAGTACTTC. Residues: CASSFRTSSYEQYF.